A single sample gave rise to the 21 T cell receptor beta chains below, sequenced in a study of neurological immune-mediated disorders. Each CDR3 protein gets one entry after TCRdb re-called the 5' RACE reads with MiXCR. The repertoire holds tens of thousands of distinct CDR3 sequences, 9.5% to 12% seen once, with less than 8.5% in the top ten. The sample's time point: longitudinal time-point 1 (baseline). The sample taken for sequencing was PBMCs. The receptors here all came from a male donor with HTLV-1-associated myelopathy (HAM/TSP).

This clonotype was recorded many times. The V gene is TRBV29-1, the J gene TRBJ2-2, with 8 bases that match TRBD2. With 3 bases clipped from V and 7 bases from J, the junction kept 4 bases outside the gene matches. This CDR3 region has 13 residues. Germline V lookup: CDR1 SQVTM, CDR2 ANQGSEA. The CDR3 loop reads CSVDPLAGGELFF. CDR3 in DNA: TGCAGCGTTGACCCGCTAGCGGGCGGGGAGCTGTTTTTT.

This clonotype was picked up many times. The J gene is TRBJ2-1, the V gene TRBV11-2, with 10 bases lining up with TRBD1. J lost 9 bases, V lost 5 bases, and 10 bases had no gene match. This CDR3 spans 15 amino acids. Germline V gene lookup returns CDR1 SGHAT and CDR2 FQNNGV. CDR3 bases: TGTGCCAGCAGCAAACTACGGGACAGGGGAGTTGAGCAGTTCTTC. It yields the protein CASSKLRDRGVEQFF.

This clonotype was seen just once. The chain is built from TRBV5-1 and TRBJ2-7, with TRBD1 matching 9 bases. The CDR3 loop spans 16 amino acids. Per germline, CDR1 SGHRS and CDR2 YFSETQ. V lost 5 bases and J lost 5; bases outside the gene matches: 14. DNA of the CDR3: TGCGCCAGCAGAACAACCGCCGGGACAGGGCGTAACGAGCAGTACTTC. Its protein product is CASRTTAGTGRNEQYF.

This clonotype was seen repeatedly, ten times or more. The chain links TRBV7-9 to TRBJ2-1; perhaps TRBD2 as D (6 bases). Trimming left V 5 bases short and J 7 bases short, with 21 bases between. The CDR3 is made up of 16 amino acids. Germline CDR1 SEHNR, CDR2 FQNEAQ (reference sequence). The CDR3 bases are TGTGCCAGCAGCCCCACTAGCATCGGAGCGAGAAATGAGCAGTTCTTC. It is translated as CASSPTSIGARNEQFF.

There are many counts of this clonotype. The V call is TRBV2, the J call TRBJ1-1; D may be TRBD1 (5 bases). CDR3 length: 18 amino acids. The germline gives CDR1 SNHLY, CDR2 FYNNEI. Trimming shortened V by 0 bases and J by 0 bases, and 17 bases separated the two germline ends. CDR3 sequence (DNA): TGTGCCAGCAGTGAAGCAGGGGCGAAGCTTACCATGAACACTGAAGCTTTCTTT. This codes for CASSEAGAKLTMNTEAFF. The variable domain in full, with the rest retrieved from reference TRBV2 and TRBJ1-1, is EPEVTQTPSHQVTQMGQEVILRCVPISNHLYFYWYRQILGQKVEFLVSFYNNEISEKSEIFDDQFSVERPDGSNFTLKIRSTKLEDSAMYFCASSEAGAKLTMNTEAFFGQGTRLTVV.

This clonotype showed up many times. The rearrangement links TRBV20-1 to TRBJ1-1; D remains ambiguous. The CDR3 has 14 amino acids. The ends were cut back, 4 bases at V and 1 base at J, with 13 bases in the middle. Germline V gene sequence: CDR1 DFQATT, CDR2 SNEGSKA (reference sequence). In DNA, the CDR3 is TGCAGTGCTACAGTGTACGGACGGAACACTGAAGCTTTCTTT. Its translation: CSATVYGRNTEAFF.

This clonotype was seen many times. The rearrangement joins TRBV6-6 to TRBJ2-7; 7 bases line up with TRBD1. Germline V gene sequence: CDR1 MNHNY, CDR2 SVGAGI (reference sequence). After removal of 2 bases from V and 0 bases from J, the junction contained 4 bases not matched to a gene. The CDR3 length is 15 residues. CDR3 bases: TGTGCCAGCAGTTACATGGGGACAGCCTCCTACGAGCAGTACTTC. Amino acid sequence: CASSYMGTASYEQYF.

This clonotype was seen a single time. The rearrangement joins TRBV15 to TRBJ1-5; D remains unclear. The germline CDR1 and CDR2 sequences are LNHNV and YYDKDF (reference sequence). This CDR3 contains 14 residues. Trimming took off 0 bases at V and 4 bases at J, with 7 bases between the two ends. CDR3 sequence: CATSRDSGNQPQHF. DNA of the CDR3: TGTGCCACCAGCAGAGATTCGGGAAATCAGCCCCAGCATTTT.

Details on this clonotype: A much larger clone is a single base away; this may be a read error. The chain combines TRBV20-1 with TRBJ2-7; 8 positions agree with TRBD2. The CDR3 has 14 amino acids. Germline V gene sequence: CDR1 DFQATT, CDR2 SNEGSKA (reference sequence). Trimming cost V 0 bases and J 5 bases; bases outside gene matches: 6. The CDR3 reads CSARDRGGPHEQYF. CDR3 nucleotide sequence: TGCAGTGCTAGAGATCGGGGGGGGCCTCACGAGCAGTACTTC.

This clonotype has a count of ten or more. V and J are TRBV20-1 and TRBJ2-1; 11 positions agree with TRBD2. Trimming cost V 5 bases and J 4 bases; bases outside gene matches: 4. Germline CDR1 and CDR2: DFQATT and SNEGSKA (reference sequence). The CDR3 runs 14 residues. The DNA of the CDR3 is TGCAGTGCTCTAGCGGGGGGTCAGTACAATGAGCAGTTCTTC. This encodes CSALAGGQYNEQFF.

Ten or more counts support this clonotype. J is TRBJ2-7 and V is TRBV20-1; D possibly corresponds to TRBD2 (5 bases). This CDR3 comprises 15 residues. Germline V gives CDR1 DFQATT, CDR2 SNEGSKA (reference sequence). The V and J ends lost 3 bases and 0 bases respectively, with 15 bases between them. This CDR3 is CSARSPHGVSYEQYF. In nucleotides, the CDR3 is TGCAGTGCTAGGTCTCCCCACGGGGTCTCCTACGAGCAGTACTTC.

This clonotype appeared many times. This rearrangement joins TRBV18 to TRBJ2-3; the D gene could be TRBD1 or TRBD2 (5 bases each). The CDR3 length is 14 residues. CDR1 is KGHSH, CDR2 LQKENI, per germline. V gave up 0 bases and J gave up 9 bases, with 13 bases separating them. CDR3 sequence (DNA): TGTGCCAGCTCACCACCACGACAGAGGGCCACGCAGTATTTT. The encoded protein is CASSPPRQRATQYF.

This clonotype appeared many times. V and J are TRBV2 and TRBJ2-4; 11 nucleotides align to TRBD2. This CDR3 contains 14 residues. In germline, CDR1 is SNHLY, CDR2 FYNNEI. Unmatched junction bases numbered 4, after V lost 8 bases and J lost 4 bases. CDR3 residues: CASGSGGGKNIQYF. The CDR3 nucleotides read TGTGCCAGCGGTAGCGGGGGGGGAAAAAACATTCAGTACTTC.

This clonotype was counted ten times or more. This rearrangement joins TRBV20-1 to TRBJ1-2; no definite D call. The CDR3 sequence is 12 residues long. Trimming left V 7 bases short and J 4 bases short, with 13 bases between. Germline V gene lookup returns CDR1 DFQATT and CDR2 SNEGSKA (reference sequence). The CDR3, as DNA: TGCAGTGTTCGAGACCCAGGCTATGGCTACACCTTC. Translating it yields CSVRDPGYGYTF.

V is TRBV27 and J is TRBJ2-5; 9 bases match TRBD1. V gave up 0 bases and J gave up 5 bases; unmatched junction bases: 4. In germline, CDR1 is MNHEY, CDR2 SMNVEV (reference sequence). This CDR3 comprises 15 residues. The CDR3 region has the DNA TGTGCCAGCAGTTTATCGGACAGGGGAAGGGAGACCCAGTACTTC. It yields the protein CASSLSDRGRETQYF.

This clonotype was recorded many times. One end of the junction varies from germline; a read error may be responsible. The chain carries TRBV20-1 and TRBJ2-5; D perhaps matches TRBD2 (7 bases). The CDR3 is 13 residues long. From germline, CDR1 is DFQATT and CDR2 SNEGSKA (reference sequence). This CDR3 reads CSAPTGGQGTQYF. Here the CDR3 DNA reads TGCAGTGCTCCTACGGGGGGCCAAGGGACCCAGTACTTC.

The genes are TRBV6-5 and TRBJ2-7, with D uncertain. Looked up from germline, CDR1 is MNHEY and CDR2 is SVGAGI. The CDR3 is 16 amino acids. V was clipped by 0 bases and J by 0 bases, with 12 bases between them. CDR3 sequence: CASSYSFGLGSYEQYF. CDR3 bases: TGTGCCAGCAGTTACTCTTTTGGCCTGGGCTCCTACGAGCAGTACTTC.

CDR3 sequence reads: CASSYSVGQNTEAFF. CDR3 in DNA: TGTGCCAGCAGTTACTCCGTGGGGCAGAACACTGAAGCTTTCTTT. The chain couples TRBV6-2 or TRBV6-3 to TRBJ1-1; weak D call: TRBD1 (5 bases). The germline V and J ends were trimmed by 0 bases and 1 base, with 9 bases remaining between them. The CDR3 extends over 15 amino acids. The germline CDR1 and CDR2 sequences are MNHEY and SVGEGT.

This clonotype was found many times. The chain couples TRBV4-1 to TRBJ2-3; D is uncertain. Trimming pared 2 bases from V and 2 bases from J, leaving 11 bases between. The germline CDR1 and CDR2 sequences are MGHRA and YSYEKL. This CDR3 is 15 amino acids long. The CDR3 coding sequence is TGCGCCAGCAGCCAAAGGCCAATCACCACAGATACGCAGTATTTT. Amino acid sequence: CASSQRPITTDTQYF.

This clonotype occurred many times. The chain employs TRBV5-5 and TRBJ2-3; the D gene could be TRBD1 or TRBD2 (5 bases each). Germline-derived CDR1 and CDR2 are SGHKS and YYEKEE (reference sequence). CDR3 length equals 16 residues. V was trimmed by 4 bases and J by 0 bases, leaving 15 bases between them. The CDR3 DNA reads TGTGCCAGCAGCCTTCCGGGACGGCAAAGCACAGATACGCAGTATTTT. It translates to CASSLPGRQSTDTQYF.

The chain has TRBV12-5 and TRBJ1-6; TRBD1 matches 9 bases. Trimming cost V 5 bases and J 6 bases; bases outside gene matches: 2. The CDR3 runs to 14 residues. Germline V CDR1 and CDR2: LGHNT, FRNRAP. For the CDR3, the DNA is TGTGCTAGTGGTCGGGACAGGGTTAATTCACCCCTCCACTTT. Its protein is CASGRDRVNSPLHF.